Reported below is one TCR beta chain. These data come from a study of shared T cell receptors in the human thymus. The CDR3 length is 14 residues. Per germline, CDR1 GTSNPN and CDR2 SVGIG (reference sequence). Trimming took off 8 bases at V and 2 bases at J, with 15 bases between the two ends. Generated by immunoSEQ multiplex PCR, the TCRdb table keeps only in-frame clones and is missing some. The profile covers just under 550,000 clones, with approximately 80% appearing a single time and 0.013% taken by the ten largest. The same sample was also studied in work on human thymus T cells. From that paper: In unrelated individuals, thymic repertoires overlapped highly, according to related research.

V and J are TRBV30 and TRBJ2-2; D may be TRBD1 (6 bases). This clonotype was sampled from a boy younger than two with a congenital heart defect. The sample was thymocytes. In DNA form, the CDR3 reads TGTGCCGGGGCATGGACAGCCAACACCGGGGAGCTGTTTTTT. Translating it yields CAGAWTANTGELFF.